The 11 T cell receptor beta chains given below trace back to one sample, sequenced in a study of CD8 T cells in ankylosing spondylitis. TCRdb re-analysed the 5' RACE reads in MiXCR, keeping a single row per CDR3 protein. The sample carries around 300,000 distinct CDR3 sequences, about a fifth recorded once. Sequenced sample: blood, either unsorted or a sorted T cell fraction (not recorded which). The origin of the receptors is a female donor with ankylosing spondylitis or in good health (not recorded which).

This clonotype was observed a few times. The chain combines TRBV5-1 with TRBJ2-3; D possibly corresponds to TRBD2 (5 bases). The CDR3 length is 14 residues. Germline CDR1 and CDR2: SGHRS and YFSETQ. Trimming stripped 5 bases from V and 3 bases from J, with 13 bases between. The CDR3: CASSRVRVTDTQYF. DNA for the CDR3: TGCGCCAGCAGTCGTGTGAGGGTTACAGATACGCAGTATTTT.

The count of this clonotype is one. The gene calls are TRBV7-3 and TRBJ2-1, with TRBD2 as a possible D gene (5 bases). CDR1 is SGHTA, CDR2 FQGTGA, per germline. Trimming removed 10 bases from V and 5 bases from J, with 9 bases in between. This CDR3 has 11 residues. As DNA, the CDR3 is TGTGCCAACCCGCGGGACAATGAGCAGTTCTTC. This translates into CANPRDNEQFF. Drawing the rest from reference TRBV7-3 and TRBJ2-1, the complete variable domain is GAGVSQTPSNKVTEKGKYVELRCDPISGHTALYWYRQSLGQGPEFLIYFQGTGAADDSGLPNDRFFAVRPEGSVSTLKIQRTERGDSAVYLCANPRDNEQFFGPGTRLTVL.

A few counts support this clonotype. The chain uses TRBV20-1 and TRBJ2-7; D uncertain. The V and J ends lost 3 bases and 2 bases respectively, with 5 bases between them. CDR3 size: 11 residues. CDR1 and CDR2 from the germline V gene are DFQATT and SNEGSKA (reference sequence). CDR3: CSASVTYEQYF. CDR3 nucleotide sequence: TGCAGTGCTAGCGTAACCTACGAGCAGTACTTC.

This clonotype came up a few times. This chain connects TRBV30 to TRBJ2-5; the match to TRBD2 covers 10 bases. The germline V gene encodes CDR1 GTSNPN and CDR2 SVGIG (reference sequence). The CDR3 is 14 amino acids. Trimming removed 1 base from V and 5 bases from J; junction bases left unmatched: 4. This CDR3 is CAWSGGLATETQYF. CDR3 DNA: TGTGCCTGGAGTGGGGGACTAGCGACGGAGACCCAGTACTTC. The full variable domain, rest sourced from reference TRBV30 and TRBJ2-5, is SQTIHQWPATLVQPVGSPLSLECTVEGTSNPNLYWYRQAAGRGLQLLFYSVGIGQISSEVPQNLSASRPQDRQFILSSKKLLLSDSGFYLCAWSGGLATETQYFGPGTRLLVL.

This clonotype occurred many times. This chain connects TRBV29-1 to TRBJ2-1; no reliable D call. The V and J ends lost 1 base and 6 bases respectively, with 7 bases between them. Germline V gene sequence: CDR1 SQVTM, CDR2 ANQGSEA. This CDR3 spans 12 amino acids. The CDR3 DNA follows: TGCAGCGTTGAAGGGGTAGCCAATGAGCAGTTCTTC. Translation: CSVEGVANEQFF.

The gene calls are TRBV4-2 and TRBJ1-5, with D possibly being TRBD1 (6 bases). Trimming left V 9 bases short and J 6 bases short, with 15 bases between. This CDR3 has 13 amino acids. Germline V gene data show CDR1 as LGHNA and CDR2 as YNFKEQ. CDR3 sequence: CASSRGLGQPQHF. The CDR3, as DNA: TGTGCCAGTAGTCGGGGGCTGGGTCAGCCCCAGCATTTT.

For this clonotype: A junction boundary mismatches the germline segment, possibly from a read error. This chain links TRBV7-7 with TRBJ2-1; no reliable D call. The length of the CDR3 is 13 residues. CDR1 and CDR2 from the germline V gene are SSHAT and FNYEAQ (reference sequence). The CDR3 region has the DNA TGTGCTAGCAGCTTAGGCGGAGTCAATGAGCAGTTCTTC. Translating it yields CASSLGGVNEQFF. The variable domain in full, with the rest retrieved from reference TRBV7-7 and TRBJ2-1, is GAGVSQSPRYKVTKRGQDVTLRCDPISSHATLYWYQQALGQGPEFLTYFNYEAQPDKSGLPSDRFSAERPEGSISTLTIQRTEQRDSAMYRCASSLGGVNEQFFGPGTRLTVL.

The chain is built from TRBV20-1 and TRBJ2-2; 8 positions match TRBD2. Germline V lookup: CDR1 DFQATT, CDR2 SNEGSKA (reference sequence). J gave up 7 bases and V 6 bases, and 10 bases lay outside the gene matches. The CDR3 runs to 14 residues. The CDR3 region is CSARPSGRNGELFF. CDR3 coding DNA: TGCAGTGCCCGACCCAGCGGGAGAAACGGGGAGCTGTTTTTT.

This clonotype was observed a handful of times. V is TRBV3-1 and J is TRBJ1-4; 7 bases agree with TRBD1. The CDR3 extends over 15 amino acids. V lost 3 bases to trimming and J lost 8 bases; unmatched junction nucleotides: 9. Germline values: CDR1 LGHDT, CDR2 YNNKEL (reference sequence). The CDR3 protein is CASSHDRVASEKLFF. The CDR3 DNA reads TGTGCCAGCAGCCACGACAGGGTTGCGAGCGAAAAACTGTTTTTT. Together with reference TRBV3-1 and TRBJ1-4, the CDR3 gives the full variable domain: DTAVSQTPKYLVTQMGNDKSIKCEQNLGHDTMYWYKQDSKKFLKIMFSYNNKELIINETVPNRFSPKSPDKAHLNLHINSLELGDSAVYFCASSHDRVASEKLFFGSGTQLSVL.

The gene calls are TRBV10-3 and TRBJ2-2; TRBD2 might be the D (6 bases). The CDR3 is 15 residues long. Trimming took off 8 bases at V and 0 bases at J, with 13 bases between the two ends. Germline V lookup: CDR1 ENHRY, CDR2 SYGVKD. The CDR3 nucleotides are TGTGCCATCGGAAGGAGGGGATCGAACACCGGGGAGCTGTTTTTT. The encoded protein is CAIGRRGSNTGELFF.

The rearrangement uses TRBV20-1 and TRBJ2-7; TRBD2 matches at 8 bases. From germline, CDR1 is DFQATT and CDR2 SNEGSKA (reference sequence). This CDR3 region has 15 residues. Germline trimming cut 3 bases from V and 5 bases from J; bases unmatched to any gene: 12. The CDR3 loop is CSASQLADTKDEQYF. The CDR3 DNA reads TGCAGTGCTAGCCAACTAGCGGACACGAAGGACGAGCAGTACTTC.